Sequencing of this TCR beta chain was carried out in a study of T-cell reconstitution after alpha-beta-depleted transplantation in children. General study findings and limits: At one year after transplant, newly produced T cells mostly accounted for T-cell counts and diversity. About two months after transplant, alpha-beta T cells reportedly came from several hundred expanded graft clones.

As regards this clonotype: Antigen specificity is unknown.

After removal of 4 bases from V and 4 bases from J, the junction contained 5 bases not matched to a gene. CDR1 is SGHNT, CDR2 YYREEE, per germline (reference sequence). The CDR3 is 14 residues long. For TCRbeta, the library was prepared with unique molecular identifiers. Each CDR3 protein is one row after TCRdb ran MiXCR on the PCR reads. The sample gives approximately 32,000 distinct CDR3 sequences, around 7% of which show up once; approximately 30% is in the top ten. Sequencing used peripheral blood, obtained 60 days after TCRalphabeta/CD19-depleted stem cell transplant. The receptor comes from a child younger than two who had a stem cell transplant for acute myeloid leukemia, so the T cells may come from the graft donor. This sequence joins TRBV5-4 and TRBJ2-4; 7 positions match TRBD1. For the CDR3, the DNA is TGTGCCAGCAGCGAAAGACAGGGAAAAAACATTCAGTACTTC. Translated: CASSERQGKNIQYF.